The 32 T cell receptor beta chains below were found in one sample sequenced in a study of T cells after yellow fever vaccination. From the 5' RACE reads, TCRdb called clonotypes with MiXCR, one entry per CDR3 protein. This table holds approximately 300,000 distinct CDR3 sequences, 8% to 10% found once. This material consisted of PBMCs, taken on the day of the first yellow fever vaccination. These receptors originate from a man aged 18-30 years who received the YFV17D yellow fever vaccine.

This clonotype was seen a few times. This chain joins TRBV19 and TRBJ1-5; tentatively, D is TRBD1 (6 bases). The CDR3 is made up of 13 amino acids. Trimming took off 3 bases at V and 5 bases at J, with 8 bases between the two ends. The germline V gene encodes CDR1 LNHDA and CDR2 SQIVND (reference sequence). The CDR3 sequence: CASSMAGDQPQHF. In nucleotides, the CDR3 is TGTGCCAGTAGTATGGCAGGGGATCAGCCCCAGCATTTT.

The V gene is TRBV7-2, the J gene TRBJ1-2, with a tentative D call TRBD1 (5 bases). The CDR3 length is 13 residues. Trimming removed 7 bases from V and 8 bases from J, with 17 bases in between. Germline V CDR1 and CDR2: SGHTA, FQGNSA. CDR3 region: CASTPGWGRGYTF. The DNA for the CDR3 is TGTGCCAGCACCCCAGGGTGGGGCCGGGGCTACACCTTC.

The chain couples TRBV5-1 to TRBJ1-1; D possibly corresponds to TRBD1 (6 bases). Deletions cut 4 bases from V and 4 bases from J, with 11 bases between. The CDR3 covers 13 residues. CDR1 is SGHRS and CDR2 is YFSETQ in the germline V gene. The CDR3 here is CASSPGQSTEAFF. The DNA of the CDR3 is TGCGCCAGCAGCCCCGGACAGAGCACTGAAGCTTTCTTT.

This clonotype was seen repeatedly, ten times or more. The gene calls are TRBV4-3 and TRBJ2-2; D unclear. The CDR3 is 15 residues long. Germline CDR1 reads LGHNA; CDR2 reads YSLEER. Trimming removed 0 bases from V and 2 bases from J, with 7 bases in between. The CDR3 region has the DNA TGCGCCAGCAGCCAAGATCCGGCTAACACCGGGGAGCTGTTTTTT. Protein product: CASSQDPANTGELFF.

This clonotype showed up just a few times. This chain joins TRBV6-5 and TRBJ1-3; D ambiguous. V was trimmed by 2 bases and J by 2 bases, leaving 4 bases between them. Germline CDR1 and CDR2: MNHEY and SVGAGI. The CDR3 has 13 residues. The CDR3 coding sequence is TGTGCCAGCAGTTACATTACTGGAAACACCATATATTTT. It codes for CASSYITGNTIYF.

This clonotype was detected only a few times. A much larger clone lies one base from this, so it may be a read error. The rearrangement joins TRBV6-2 or TRBV6-3 to TRBJ1-1; 7 positions agree with TRBD1. Germline loops: CDR1 MNHEY, CDR2 SVGEGT. There are 13 residues in the CDR3. J lost 3 bases, V lost 2 bases, and 0 bases had no gene match. The CDR3, as DNA: TGTGCCAGCAGTTACAGGGGGCACACTGAAGCTTTCTTT. Amino acids: CASSYRGHTEAFF.

V and J are TRBV20-1 and TRBJ2-1; tentative D call: TRBD1 (6 bases). V dropped 5 bases and J dropped 0 bases, with 11 bases sitting between them. The CDR3 runs 14 residues. Per the germline V gene, CDR1 is DFQATT and CDR2 is SNEGSKA (reference sequence). The CDR3 sequence is CSAQDSSSYNEQFF. In DNA form, the CDR3 reads TGCAGTGCTCAGGACAGCAGCTCCTACAATGAGCAGTTCTTC.

V gene TRBV27 combines with J gene TRBJ2-1, with D perhaps TRBD1 (5 bases). The CDR3 has 13 amino acids. CDR1 is MNHEY, CDR2 SMNVEV, per germline (reference sequence). Between the trimmed V and J ends, which lost 5 bases and 6 bases, there was a span of 11 bases. The CDR3 nucleotides read TGTGCCAGCAGTAGGGGTAATCTCAATGAGCAGTTCTTC. Protein product: CASSRGNLNEQFF.

This clonotype came up a few times. The chain carries TRBV4-2 and TRBJ1-4; D is ambiguous. Trimming cost V 3 bases and J 4 bases, with 6 bases left between them. The CDR3 is 13 residues long. CDR1 LGHNA and CDR2 YNFKEQ come from the germline V gene. In DNA form, the CDR3 reads TGTGCCAGCAGCCAGGACCTTAATGAAAAACTGTTTTTT. Its translation: CASSQDLNEKLFF.

The rearrangement links TRBV5-1 to TRBJ2-1, with TRBD2 matching 13 bases. Per the germline V gene, CDR1 is SGHRS and CDR2 is YFSETQ. This CDR3 is built from 16 residues. The V gene end was trimmed by 4 bases and the J gene end by 4 bases; junction bases not matched to a gene: 5. In DNA form, the CDR3 reads TGCGCCAGCAGCCCCGGGACTAGCGGGGTTTACAATGAGCAGTTCTTC. Translating gives CASSPGTSGVYNEQFF.

This clonotype was counted at least ten times. V is TRBV7-2 and J is TRBJ2-5; no firm D call. The CDR3 totals 12 residues. Germline CDR1 and CDR2: SGHTA and FQGNSA. Trimming cost V 5 bases and J 6 bases, with 10 bases left between them. CDR3 residues: CASSQIGKTQYF. As DNA, the CDR3 is TGTGCCAGCAGCCAGATAGGAAAGACCCAGTACTTC.

This rearrangement joins TRBV5-1 to TRBJ1-1, with D tentatively TRBD1 (5 bases). CDR1 is SGHRS and CDR2 is YFSETQ in the germline V gene. V was clipped by 0 bases and J by 5 bases, with 11 bases between them. The CDR3 has 14 residues. CDR3 residues: CASSLETWGTEAFF. CDR3 DNA: TGCGCCAGCAGCTTGGAAACATGGGGGACTGAAGCTTTCTTT.

The genes are TRBV10-3 and TRBJ1-1; D ambiguous. Germline assignment: CDR1 ENHRY and CDR2 SYGVKD. Deletions cut 8 bases from V and 1 base from J, with 17 bases between. CDR3 size: 15 residues. Written as DNA, the CDR3 is TGTGCCATCGGCGATCCGTTTGGAGGGAACACTGAAGCTTTCTTT. It codes for CAIGDPFGGNTEAFF.

The chain joins TRBV18 to TRBJ1-1, with D uncertain. V dropped 2 bases and J dropped 0 bases, with 4 bases sitting between them. Germline assignment: CDR1 KGHSH and CDR2 LQKENI. The length of the CDR3 is 13 residues. CDR3 nucleotides: TGTGCCAGCTCACCAAATCTGAACACTGAAGCTTTCTTT. It codes for CASSPNLNTEAFF.

This clonotype was counted between two and nine times. This chain's CDR3 is CSASIANQPQHF. The CDR3 DNA reads TGCAGTGCTAGTATAGCAAATCAGCCCCAGCATTTT. This chain joins TRBV20-1 and TRBJ1-5; no reliable D call. The ends were cut back, 3 bases at V and 4 bases at J, with 7 bases in the middle. The length of the CDR3 is 12 residues. In germline, CDR1 is DFQATT, CDR2 SNEGSKA (reference sequence).

In this sample, this clonotype turned up a few times. This chain links TRBV24-1 with TRBJ2-3, with D possibly TRBD1 on 6 matching bases. CDR1 and CDR2 (germline): KGHDR, SFDVKD. Trimming left V 5 bases short and J 3 bases short, with 8 bases between. The CDR3 spans 13 residues. The CDR3 reads CATSVRGTDTQYF. CDR3 nucleotides: TGTGCCACCAGTGTAAGGGGGACAGATACGCAGTATTTT.

The chain employs TRBV10-1 and TRBJ2-3, with D maybe TRBD1 (6 bases). The germline V and J ends were trimmed by 3 bases and 4 bases, with 8 bases remaining between them. This CDR3 region has 13 residues. The V gene's germline CDR1 is WNHNN and CDR2 SYGVQD (reference sequence). As DNA, the CDR3 is TGCGCCAGCAGTGACACAGGGTCAGATACGCAGTATTTT. Its translation: CASSDTGSDTQYF.

The table lists this clonotype with a few counts. V and J are TRBV7-9 and TRBJ1-5; D remains ambiguous. This CDR3 has 12 amino acids. Germline assignment: CDR1 SEHNR and CDR2 FQNEAQ (reference sequence). V was cut by 2 bases and J by 5 bases, with 4 bases left in between. The CDR3 DNA follows: TGTGCCAGCAGCTTACTAGATCAGCCCCAGCATTTT. This sequence encodes CASSLLDQPQHF.

The chain combines TRBV7-9 with TRBJ2-7; TRBD1 or TRBD2 may be the D gene (5 bases each). The CDR3 loop spans 15 amino acids. Germline-derived CDR1 and CDR2 are SEHNR and FQNEAQ (reference sequence). With 7 bases removed from V and 1 base from J, the gap between germline ends came to 17 bases. In DNA, the CDR3 is TGTGCCAGCACCCAAGTCCAGGGACGATCCTACGAGCAGTACTTC. This codes for CASTQVQGRSYEQYF.

J is TRBJ2-1 and V is TRBV28; 13 bases agree with TRBD2. Germline assignment: CDR1 MDHEN and CDR2 SYDVKM. Trimming cost V 9 bases and J 7 bases; bases outside gene matches: 6. The CDR3 runs 14 residues. The DNA for the CDR3 is TGTGCCAGACCTACTAGCGGGGGGGCGAATGAGCAGTTCTTC. Amino acid sequence: CARPTSGGANEQFF. Full variable domain (missing parts from reference TRBV28 and TRBJ2-1): DVKVTQSSRYLVKRTGEKVFLECVQDMDHENMFWYRQDPGLGLRLIYFSYDVKMKEKGDIPEGYSVSREKKERFSLILESASTNQTSMYLCARPTSGGANEQFFGPGTRLTVL.

J is TRBJ1-1 and V is TRBV19; D not resolved. CDR3 length equals 14 residues. Germline lookup yields CDR1 LNHDA and CDR2 SQIVND (reference sequence). V gave up 9 bases and J gave up 3 bases, with 17 bases separating them. CDR3 sequence reads: CASQNTETYTEAFF. CDR3 DNA sequence: TGTGCCAGCCAAAATACAGAGACCTACACTGAAGCTTTCTTT.

This clonotype came up many times. This chain links TRBV5-1 with TRBJ1-1; the match to TRBD1 covers 7 bases. The germline CDR1 and CDR2 sequences are SGHRS and YFSETQ. V gave up 4 bases and J gave up 4 bases; unmatched junction bases: 13. CDR3 size: 16 residues. The DNA of the CDR3 is TGCGCCAGCAGCCCCAGGGGGTGGGGGCGCGGCACTGAAGCTTTCTTT. Its protein is CASSPRGWGRGTEAFF.

This clonotype was counted a few times. V is TRBV7-2 and J is TRBJ1-1; maybe TRBD1 (5 bases). With 3 bases removed from V and 2 bases from J, the gap between germline ends came to 13 bases. CDR1 is SGHTA and CDR2 is FQGNSA in the germline V gene. This CDR3 has 15 amino acids. The CDR3 reads CASSFAGTLNTEAFF. CDR3 nucleotide sequence: TGTGCCAGCAGCTTCGCCGGGACGCTAAACACTGAAGCTTTCTTT.

This clonotype showed up many times. CDR3 in amino acids: CASSLVYNSGGWSEQFF. The CDR3 nucleotides read TGTGCCAGCAGCTTAGTGTATAATAGCGGGGGGTGGAGTGAGCAGTTCTTC. This rearrangement joins TRBV7-2 to TRBJ2-1; 10 bases map to TRBD2. This CDR3 region has 17 residues. Germline CDR1 reads SGHTA; CDR2 reads FQGNSA. V dropped 1 base and J dropped 9; count of bases not matched to a gene: 12. Variable domain in full (rest from reference TRBV7-2 and TRBJ2-1): GAGVSQSPSNKVTEKGKDVELRCDPISGHTALYWYRQSLGQGLEFLIYFQGNSAPDKSGLPSDRFSAERTGGSVSTLTIQRTQQEDSAVYLCASSLVYNSGGWSEQFFGPGTRLTVL.

This clonotype appeared a few times. V gene TRBV4-3 combines with J gene TRBJ2-1; D is unclear. There are 15 residues in the CDR3. Trimming took off 1 base at V and 4 bases at J, with 11 bases between the two ends. Germline V gene data show CDR1 as LGHNA and CDR2 as YSLEER. The CDR3 protein is CASSQGRNAYNEQFF. Here the CDR3 DNA reads TGCGCCAGCAGCCAAGGCAGAAACGCATACAATGAGCAGTTCTTC.

This clonotype was recorded only once. At one of its ends the junction is not consistent with the germline gene, which may arise from a read error. The J gene is TRBJ2-5, the V gene TRBV25-1; D ambiguous. Germline V CDR1 and CDR2: MGHDK, SYGVNS. The CDR3 has 10 amino acids. CDR3 bases: TGTGCCAGCAGAGAAGAGTCCCAGTACTTC. Translation gives CASREESQYF.

J is TRBJ2-3 and V is TRBV10-3; 11 bases align to TRBD1. Germline V gene lookup returns CDR1 ENHRY and CDR2 SYGVKD. This CDR3 has 13 residues. The V segment lost 10 bases and the J segment 5 bases; nucleotides outside the gene matches: 5. Here the CDR3 DNA reads TGTGCCACCACGGGACAGGGGGAAGATACGCAGTATTTT. Translation: CATTGQGEDTQYF.

The J gene is TRBJ2-7, the V gene TRBV27; D is possibly TRBD2 (5 bases). Germline V gene data show CDR1 as MNHEY and CDR2 as SMNVEV (reference sequence). The CDR3 is 14 amino acids. The germline V and J ends were trimmed by 3 bases and 4 bases, with 13 bases remaining between them. In nucleotides, the CDR3 is TGTGCCAGCAGTTTCGGGATCGGAGCTTACGAGCAGTACGTC. Protein product: CASSFGIGAYEQYV.

This clonotype was found a few times. V is TRBV11-2 and J is TRBJ2-3, with TRBD2 matching over 13 bases. Germline V lookup: CDR1 SGHAT, CDR2 FQNNGV. V gave up 6 bases and J gave up 0 bases; unmatched junction bases: 9. The CDR3 length is 18 residues. CDR3 amino acids: CASRRTSGGLGSTDTQYF. The DNA of the CDR3 is TGTGCCAGCAGACGGACTAGCGGGGGCCTAGGAAGCACAGATACGCAGTATTTT.

The CDR3 DNA reads as TGTGCCAGCCTATCACGCCGCAAAAACATTCAGTACTTC. Protein: CASLSRRKNIQYF. The chain has TRBV28 and TRBJ2-4; D uncertain. In germline, CDR1 is MDHEN, CDR2 SYDVKM. V gave up 8 bases and J gave up 3 bases, with 11 bases separating them. The CDR3 extends over 13 amino acids.

This rearrangement joins TRBV24-1 to TRBJ2-2; D is possibly TRBD1 (6 bases). The V end lost 9 bases, the J end lost 0 bases, and 10 bases lay between the germline ends. CDR3 length: 14 amino acids. CDR1 and CDR2 from the germline V gene are KGHDR and SFDVKD. Written as DNA, the CDR3 is TGTGCCACCGCCGGGACACCGAACACCGGGGAGCTGTTTTTT. Translation: CATAGTPNTGELFF.

This clonotype was seen many times. The chain combines TRBV7-6 with TRBJ1-5; 9 nucleotides align to TRBD1. Trimming at V came to 5 bases and at J to 3 bases, leaving 11 bases not matched to a gene. The CDR3 spans 17 residues. The germline V gene has CDR1 SGHVS and CDR2 FNYEAQ. In nucleotides, the CDR3 is TGTGCCAGCAGCCCGGGCCCGGGACAGGGCTACAATCAGCCCCAGCATTTT. This gives the protein CASSPGPGQGYNQPQHF.